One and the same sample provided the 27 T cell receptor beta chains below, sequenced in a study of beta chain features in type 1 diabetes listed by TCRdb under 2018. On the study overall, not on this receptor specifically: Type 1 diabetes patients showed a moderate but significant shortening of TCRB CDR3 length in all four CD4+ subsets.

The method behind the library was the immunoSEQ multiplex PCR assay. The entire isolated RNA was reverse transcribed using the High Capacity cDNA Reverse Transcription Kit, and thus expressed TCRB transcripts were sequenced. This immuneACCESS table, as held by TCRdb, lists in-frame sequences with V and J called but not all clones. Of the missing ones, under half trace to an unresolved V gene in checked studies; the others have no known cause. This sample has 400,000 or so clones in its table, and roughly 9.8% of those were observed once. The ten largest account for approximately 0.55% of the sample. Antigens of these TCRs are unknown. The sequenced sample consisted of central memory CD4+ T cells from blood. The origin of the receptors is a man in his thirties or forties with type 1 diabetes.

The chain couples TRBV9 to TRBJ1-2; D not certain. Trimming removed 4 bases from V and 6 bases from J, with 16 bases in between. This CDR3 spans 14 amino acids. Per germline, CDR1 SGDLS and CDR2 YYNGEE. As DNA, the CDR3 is TGTGCCAGCAGCTCGAATTCCGGGGTTGATGGCTACACCTTC. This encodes CASSSNSGVDGYTF.

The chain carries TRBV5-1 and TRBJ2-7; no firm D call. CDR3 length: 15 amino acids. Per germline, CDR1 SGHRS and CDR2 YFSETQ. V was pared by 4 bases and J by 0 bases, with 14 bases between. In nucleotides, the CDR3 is TGCGCCAGCAGCCCCAGCTGGCTGAGCTCCTACGAGCAGTACTTC. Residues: CASSPSWLSSYEQYF.

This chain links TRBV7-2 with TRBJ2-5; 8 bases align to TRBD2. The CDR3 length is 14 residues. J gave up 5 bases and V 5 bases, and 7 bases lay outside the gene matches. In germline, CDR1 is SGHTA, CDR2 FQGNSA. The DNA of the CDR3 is TGTGCCAGCAGCCCCCCGACTAGCGCCGAGACCCAGTACTTC. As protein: CASSPPTSAETQYF. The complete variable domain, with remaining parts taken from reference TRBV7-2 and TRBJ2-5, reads GAGVSQSPSNKVTEKGKDVELRCDPISGHTALYWYRQSLGQGLEFLIYFQGNSAPDKSGLPSDRFSAERTGGSVSTLTIQRTQQEDSAVYLCASSPPTSAETQYFGPGTRLLVL.

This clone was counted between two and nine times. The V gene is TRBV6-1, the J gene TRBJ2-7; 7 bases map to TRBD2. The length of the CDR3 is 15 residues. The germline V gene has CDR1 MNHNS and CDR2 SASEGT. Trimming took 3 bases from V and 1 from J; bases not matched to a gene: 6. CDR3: CASSDAGEGSYEQYF. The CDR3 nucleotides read TGTGCCAGCAGTGATGCGGGAGAGGGTTCCTACGAGCAGTACTTC.

The CDR3 coding sequence is TGTGCCAGTAGTATGAACAGGGGATACGAGCAGTACTTC. Translating it yields CASSMNRGYEQYF. The V call is TRBV19, the J call TRBJ2-7, with 7 bases matching TRBD1. This CDR3 region has 13 residues. Unmatched junction bases numbered 3, after V lost 3 bases and J lost 4 bases. The germline gives CDR1 LNHDA, CDR2 SQIVND (reference sequence).

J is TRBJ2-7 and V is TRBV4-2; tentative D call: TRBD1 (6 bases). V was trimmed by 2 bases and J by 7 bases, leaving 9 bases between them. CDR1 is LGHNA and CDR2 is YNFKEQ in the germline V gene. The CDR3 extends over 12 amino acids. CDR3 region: CASSQSTGEQYF. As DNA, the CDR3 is TGTGCCAGCAGCCAATCGACAGGTGAGCAGTACTTC.

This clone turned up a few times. CDR3 loop: CASRKQGAQDTIYF. The DNA for the CDR3 is TGTGCCAGCAGGAAACAGGGGGCTCAGGACACCATATATTTT. V usage is TRBV6-6 and J usage is TRBJ1-3; 9 bases are shared with TRBD1. There are 14 residues in the CDR3. The germline V gene encodes CDR1 MNHNY and CDR2 SVGAGI (reference sequence). Losses at the gene ends were 6 bases for V and 8 bases for J; bases not matched to a gene: 8.

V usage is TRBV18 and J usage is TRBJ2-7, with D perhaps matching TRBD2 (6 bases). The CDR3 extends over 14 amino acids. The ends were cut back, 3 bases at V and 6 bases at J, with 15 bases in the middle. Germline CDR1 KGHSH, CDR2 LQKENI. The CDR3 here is CASSPSEGIGEQYF. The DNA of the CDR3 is TGTGCCAGCTCACCGTCGGAGGGCATTGGCGAGCAGTACTTC.

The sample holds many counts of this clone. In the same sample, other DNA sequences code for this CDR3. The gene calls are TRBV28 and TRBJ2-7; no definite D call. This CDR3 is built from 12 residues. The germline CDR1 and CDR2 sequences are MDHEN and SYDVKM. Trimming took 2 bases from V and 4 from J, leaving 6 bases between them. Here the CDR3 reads CASSLPKYEQYF. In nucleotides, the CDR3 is TGTGCCAGCAGTTTACCGAAGTACGAGCAGTACTTC.

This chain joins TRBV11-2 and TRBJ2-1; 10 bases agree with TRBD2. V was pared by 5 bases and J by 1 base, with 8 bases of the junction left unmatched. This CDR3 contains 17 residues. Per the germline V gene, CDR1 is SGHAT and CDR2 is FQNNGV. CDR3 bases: TGTGCCAGCAGCGGCGGGGCTAGCGGGAGATCCTACAATGAGCAGTTCTTC. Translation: CASSGGASGRSYNEQFF.

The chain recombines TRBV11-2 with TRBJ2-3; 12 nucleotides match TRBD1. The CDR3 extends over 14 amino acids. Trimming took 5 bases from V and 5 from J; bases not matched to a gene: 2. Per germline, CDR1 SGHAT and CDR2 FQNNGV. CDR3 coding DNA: TGTGCCAGCAGCAGGGACAGGGGGCTAGATACGCAGTATTTT. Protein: CASSRDRGLDTQYF.

The CDR3 DNA follows: TGTGCCAGCAGCCTCGGTAGGGATCAGCCCCAGCATTTT. Its protein product is CASSLGRDQPQHF. This chain uses TRBV2 with TRBJ1-5; no clear D gene. CDR1 is SNHLY and CDR2 is FYNNEI in the germline V gene. This CDR3 region has 13 residues. Deletions cut 6 bases from V and 5 bases from J, with 11 bases between.

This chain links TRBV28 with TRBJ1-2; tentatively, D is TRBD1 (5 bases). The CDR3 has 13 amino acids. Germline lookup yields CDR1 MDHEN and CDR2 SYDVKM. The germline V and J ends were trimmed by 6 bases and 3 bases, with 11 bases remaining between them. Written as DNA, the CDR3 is TGTGCCAGCAGGCAGGGAGAGTACTATGGCTACACCTTC. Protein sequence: CASRQGEYYGYTF.

This CDR3 is CAWTPQTGEQYF. As DNA, the CDR3 is TGTGCCTGGACTCCCCAGACAGGCGAGCAGTACTTC. The V and J genes are TRBV30 and TRBJ2-5; D perhaps matches TRBD1 (6 bases). Judging by the DNA end, TRBJ2-7 fits better; the J call may be wrong. CDR1 and CDR2 from the germline V gene are GTSNPN and SVGIG (reference sequence). The CDR3 is made up of 12 amino acids.

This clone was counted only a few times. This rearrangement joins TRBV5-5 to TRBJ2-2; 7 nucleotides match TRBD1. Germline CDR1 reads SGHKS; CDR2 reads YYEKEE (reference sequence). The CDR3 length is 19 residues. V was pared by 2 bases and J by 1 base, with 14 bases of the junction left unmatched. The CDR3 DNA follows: TGTGCCAGCAGCTTAGGCCACCCTTGGGACAGACGGAACACCGGGGAGCTGTTTTTT. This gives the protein CASSLGHPWDRRNTGELFF.

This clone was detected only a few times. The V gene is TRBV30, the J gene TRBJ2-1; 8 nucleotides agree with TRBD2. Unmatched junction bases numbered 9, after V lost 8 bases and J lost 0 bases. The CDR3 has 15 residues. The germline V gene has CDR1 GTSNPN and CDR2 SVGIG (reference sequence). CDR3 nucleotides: TGTGCCAGTAGTGGACTAGCCCACTCCTACAATGAGCAGTTCTTC. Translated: CASSGLAHSYNEQFF.

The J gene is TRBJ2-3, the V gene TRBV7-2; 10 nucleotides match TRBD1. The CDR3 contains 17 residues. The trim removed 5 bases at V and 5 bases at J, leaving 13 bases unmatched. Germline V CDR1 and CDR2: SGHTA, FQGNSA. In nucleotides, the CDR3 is TGTGCCAGCAGCAACCGGGACAGGGGTATTCGTGGAGATACGCAGTATTTT. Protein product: CASSNRDRGIRGDTQYF.

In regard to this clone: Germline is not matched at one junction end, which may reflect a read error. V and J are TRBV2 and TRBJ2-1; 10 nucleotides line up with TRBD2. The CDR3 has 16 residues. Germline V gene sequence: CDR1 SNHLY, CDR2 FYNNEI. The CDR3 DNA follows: TGTGCCAGCAGCGAAGCTAGCGGGAGACTTTACAATGAGCAGTTCTTC. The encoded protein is CASSEASGRLYNEQFF.

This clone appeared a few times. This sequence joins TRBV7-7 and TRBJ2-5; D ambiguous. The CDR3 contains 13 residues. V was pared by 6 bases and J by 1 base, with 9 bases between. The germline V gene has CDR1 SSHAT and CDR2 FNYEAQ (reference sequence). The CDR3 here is CASSFVAQETQYF. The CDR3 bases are TGTGCCAGCAGTTTTGTGGCCCAAGAGACCCAGTACTTC.

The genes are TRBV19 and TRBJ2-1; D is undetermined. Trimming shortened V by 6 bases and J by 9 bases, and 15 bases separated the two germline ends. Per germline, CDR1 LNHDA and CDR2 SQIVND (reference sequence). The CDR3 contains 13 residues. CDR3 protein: CASRRVGIGEQFF. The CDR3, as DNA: TGTGCCAGTAGAAGGGTGGGAATCGGTGAGCAGTTCTTC.

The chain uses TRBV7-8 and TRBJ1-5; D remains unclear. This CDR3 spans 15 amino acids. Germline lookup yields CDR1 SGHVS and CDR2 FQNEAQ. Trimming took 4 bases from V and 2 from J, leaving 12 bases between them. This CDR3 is CASSSEGRGNQPQHF. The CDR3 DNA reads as TGTGCCAGCAGCTCTGAGGGTAGGGGCAATCAGCCCCAGCATTTT.

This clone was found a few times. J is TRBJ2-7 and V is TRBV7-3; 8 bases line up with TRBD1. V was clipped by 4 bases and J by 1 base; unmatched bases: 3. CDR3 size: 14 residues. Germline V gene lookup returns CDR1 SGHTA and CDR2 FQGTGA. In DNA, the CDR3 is TGTGCCAGCAGCTGGACAGGGAGATCCTACGAGCAGTACTTC. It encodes CASSWTGRSYEQYF.

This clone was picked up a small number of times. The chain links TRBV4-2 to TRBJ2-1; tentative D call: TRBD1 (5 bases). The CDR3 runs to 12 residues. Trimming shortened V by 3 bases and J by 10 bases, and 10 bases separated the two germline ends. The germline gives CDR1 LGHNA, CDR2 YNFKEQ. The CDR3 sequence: CASSQGPGEQFF. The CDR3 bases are TGTGCCAGCAGCCAGGGGCCAGGAGAGCAGTTCTTC.

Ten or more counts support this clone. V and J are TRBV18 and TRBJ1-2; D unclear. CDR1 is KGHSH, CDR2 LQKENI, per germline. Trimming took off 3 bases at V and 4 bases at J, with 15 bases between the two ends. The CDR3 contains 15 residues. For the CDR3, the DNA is TGTGCCAGCTCACCGGATGCAGGCGGATCCTATGGCTACACCTTC. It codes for CASSPDAGGSYGYTF.

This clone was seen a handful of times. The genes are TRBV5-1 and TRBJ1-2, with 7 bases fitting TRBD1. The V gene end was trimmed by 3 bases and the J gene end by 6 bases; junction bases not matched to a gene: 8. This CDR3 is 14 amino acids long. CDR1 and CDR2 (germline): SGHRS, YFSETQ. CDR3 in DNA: TGCGCCAGCAGCTGGGATACAGGGGAGAATGGCTACACCTTC. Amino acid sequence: CASSWDTGENGYTF.

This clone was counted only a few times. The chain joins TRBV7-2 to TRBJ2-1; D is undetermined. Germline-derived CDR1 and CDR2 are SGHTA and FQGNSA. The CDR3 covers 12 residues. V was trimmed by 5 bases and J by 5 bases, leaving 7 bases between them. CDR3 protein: CASSQWDNEQFF. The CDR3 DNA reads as TGTGCCAGCAGCCAGTGGGACAATGAGCAGTTCTTC.

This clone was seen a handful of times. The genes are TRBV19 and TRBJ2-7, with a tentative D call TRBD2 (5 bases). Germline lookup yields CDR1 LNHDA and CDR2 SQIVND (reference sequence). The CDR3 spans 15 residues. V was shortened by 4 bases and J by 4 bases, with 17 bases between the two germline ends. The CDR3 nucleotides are TGTGCCAGTAGTACCCCCCTAGGGAGTGGGTACGAGCAGTACTTC. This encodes CASSTPLGSGYEQYF. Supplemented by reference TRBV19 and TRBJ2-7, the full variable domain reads DGGITQSPKYLFRKEGQNVTLSCEQNLNHDAMYWYRQDPGQGLRLIYYSQIVNDFQKGDIAEGYSVSREKKESFPLTVTSAQKNPTAFYLCASSTPLGSGYEQYFGPGTRLTVT.